This T cell receptor (beta chain) was identified during a study of T-cell memory formation after mild COVID-19. Study as a whole: The two donors had largely donor-specific TCR clusters.

The study's findings and limits: Pre-infection memory already had some responding clones, implying cross-reactive memory joined.

Employing constant-segment primers, 5'RACE generated TCR alpha and TCR beta cDNA libraries bearing sample barcodes and UMIs. TCRdb reprocessed the 5' RACE reads via MiXCR and lists one record per CDR3 protein. The table shows 540,000 or so distinct CDR3 sequences, with about 20% occurring only once. At least ten counts were recorded for this clonotype. What it binds is unknown. Sequencing was carried out using PBMCs or a T cell subset sorted from them (not recorded which). The receptor comes from an adult woman who had mild COVID-19 (a few samples of this study predate the infection). Cell type and time point are not known.

The CDR3 bases are TGTGCCAGCAGTCCGACAGGTCAAGCCTATGGCTACACCTTC. This translates into CASSPTGQAYGYTF. The V and J genes are TRBV6-6 and TRBJ1-2, with D possibly matching TRBD1 (6 bases). V was shortened by 5 bases and J by 4 bases, with 14 bases between the two germline ends. CDR1 is MNHNY and CDR2 is SVGAGI in the germline V gene (reference sequence). CDR3 size: 14 residues.